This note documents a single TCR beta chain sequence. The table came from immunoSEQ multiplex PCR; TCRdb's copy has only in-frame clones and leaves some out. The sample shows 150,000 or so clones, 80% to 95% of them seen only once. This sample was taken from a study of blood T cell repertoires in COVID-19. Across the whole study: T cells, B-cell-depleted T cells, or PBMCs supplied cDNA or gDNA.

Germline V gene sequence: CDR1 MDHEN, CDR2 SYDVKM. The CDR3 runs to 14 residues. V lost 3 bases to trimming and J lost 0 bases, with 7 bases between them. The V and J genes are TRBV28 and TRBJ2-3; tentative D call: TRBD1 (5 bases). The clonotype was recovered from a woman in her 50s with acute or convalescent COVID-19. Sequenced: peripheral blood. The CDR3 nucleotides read TGTGCCAGCAGTTTTTACAGGAGCACAGATACGCAGTATTTT. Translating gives CASSFYRSTDTQYF.